This paragraph reports one TCR beta chain. Its specificity is not known. The sample originates from a study of T cell repertoires in cytomegalovirus infection. Turning to the study itself: Indications of both CMV infection and matching HLA type were provided by public TCR beta signatures.

Germline CDR1 and CDR2: MNHNY and SVGAGI (reference sequence). The germline V and J ends were trimmed by 6 bases and 7 bases, with 10 bases remaining between them. The CDR3 length is 13 residues. One entry per CDR3 protein results from TCRdb running MiXCR on the reads. Among around 330,000 distinct CDR3 sequences listed, roughly 15% were seen once. Study-level points and caveats: Within the response measured ex vivo, HLA-C-restricted CMV-specific TCR beta clonotypes were dominant.

This chain links TRBV6-6 with TRBJ1-6; TRBD1 is a possible D gene (5 bases). The TCR originated in a human donor in good health (CMV status not recorded). Some clones in this sample may be carry-over from other donors' samples. Sequences were obtained from PBMCs. CDR3 in DNA: TGTGCCAGCAGGACAGATTTGAATTCACCCCTCCACTTT. This gives the protein CASRTDLNSPLHF.